This TCR beta chain was recovered during a study of blood T cell repertoires in COVID-19. Study-level information: Samples of COVID-19 (acute and convalescent) were obtained from the United States, Italy and Spain.

Germline CDR1 SQVTM, CDR2 ANQGSEA. This CDR3 is 15 amino acids long. V lost 6 bases and J lost 0, with 15 bases in between. Participants, about 18 to 100 years old, spanned about 26 US areas. Either two negative PCRs, clearance, or symptom resolution qualified Cohort 3 donors as recovered. Source study methods: Quantification of nucleated cells was approximated via reference gene primer amplification. Here immunoSEQ multiplex PCR was the method, and the copy in TCRdb shows in-frame clones only, minus some. Clone size and the V and J calls come from that table; the DNA yielded D and trimming. Found here are 160,000 or so clones, roughly 84% of them singletons; the top ten hold 18%.

The chain employs TRBV29-1 and TRBJ2-1; perhaps TRBD1 as D (6 bases). Sequenced material: PBMCs or T cells enriched from blood (not recorded which). This TCR derives from a man aged 55 to 70 who had recovered from COVID-19. The CDR3 nucleotides read TGCAGCGTGCTCTCGACAGGAAGCTCCTACAATGAGCAGTTCTTC. Protein sequence: CSVLSTGSSYNEQFF.